This TCR beta chain emerged from a study of blood T cell repertoires in COVID-19. Across the whole study: Donors in the United States, Italy and Spain gave samples during acute or convalescent COVID-19. Nucleic acid was either cDNA or gDNA, and it came from T cells, B-cell-depleted T cells, or PBMCs.

Germline V gene data show CDR1 as SGHDT and CDR2 as YYEEEE. Trimming removed 0 bases from V and 5 bases from J; junction bases left unmatched: 3. The CDR3 has 14 amino acids. Per the original data handling: For nucleated cells, counts were estimated from reference gene primer amplification. Repertoires were generated with immunoSEQ multiplex PCR, while TCRdb's copy carries only in-frame clones and drops some. V, J and clone size reflect that table, while D and trimming were determined from the DNA. The data show about 180,000 clones, with 86% seen just once and around 6.6% held by the top ten. The rearrangement uses TRBV5-6 and TRBJ2-7, with 9 bases that match TRBD2. This TCR was recovered from a man aged 45-60 years with active or convalescent COVID-19. Sequences were obtained from peripheral blood. Written as DNA, the CDR3 is TGTGCCAGCAGCTTGGGCGGGAGGGCCAACGAGCAGTACTTC. It translates to CASSLGGRANEQYF.